The 32 T cell receptor beta chains below all came from one sample that was sequenced in a study of T cells expressing NK-cell markers. Reanalyzing the 5' RACE reads, TCRdb keeps one entry per CDR3 protein, without DNA. Recorded for this sample: around 100,000 distinct CDR3 sequences. The material sequenced was blood T cells: a sorted CD56 or NKG2C T cell subset, CD4+ or CD8+ T cells, or bulk PBMC T cells (not recorded which). The receptors come from a woman aged 18 to 75 in good health.

The genes are TRBV10-2 and TRBJ2-3. Germline CDR1 and CDR2: WSHSY and SAAADI. The CDR3 runs to 13 residues. The CDR3 loop is CASSSGTTDTQYF.

The J gene is TRBJ1-2, the V gene TRBV5-1; TCRdb picks TRBD1, but there is no DNA to check that call. CDR1 is SGHRS, CDR2 YFSETQ, per germline. The CDR3 totals 14 residues. The CDR3 region is CASSAGHPLEGYTF.

This rearrangement joins TRBV20-1 to TRBJ2-7. Looked up from germline, CDR1 is DFQATT and CDR2 is SNEGSKA (reference sequence). This CDR3 contains 13 residues. This CDR3 reads CSARPEASYEQYF.

V gene TRBV29-1 combines with J gene TRBJ2-7; TCRdb outputs TRBD2, but without DNA this stays unchecked. This CDR3 has 13 residues. The V gene's germline CDR1 is SQVTM and CDR2 ANQGSEA. CDR3 protein: CSGSGLDSYEQYF.

The chain combines TRBV12-3 or TRBV12-4 with TRBJ2-3; TCRdb designates TRBD2, a call that cannot be tested without DNA. The CDR3 totals 13 residues. The CDR3 protein is CASSSLALDTQYF.

The chain combines TRBV3-1 with TRBJ2-5. The CDR3 runs to 13 residues. CDR1 is LGHDT, CDR2 YNNKEL, per germline (reference sequence). The CDR3 reads CASSQVDLRAQYF.

The V gene is TRBV4-3, the J gene TRBJ2-1. CDR3 length equals 14 residues. The germline gives CDR1 LGHNA, CDR2 YSLEER. CDR3 amino acids: CASSQDNSYNEQFF.

This CDR3 reads CASSQGLTAYGYTF. This chain joins TRBV4-2 and TRBJ1-2. Germline V CDR1 and CDR2: LGHNA, YNFKEQ. The CDR3 contains 14 residues.

The chain is built from TRBV11-2 and TRBJ2-1; TCRdb selects TRBD1, and the lack of DNA leaves this call unchecked. The CDR3 loop spans 18 amino acids. The germline V gene encodes CDR1 SGHAT and CDR2 FQNNGV. This CDR3 reads CASSSYLGQGGYNDEQFF.

V gene TRBV12-3 or TRBV12-4 combines with J gene TRBJ1-2; TCRdb designates TRBD1, a call that cannot be tested without DNA. The CDR3 runs 15 residues. CDR3 in amino acids: CASSGRDSGGYGYTF.

This chain connects TRBV7-9 to TRBJ1-1; checking the TCRdb D call of TRBD1 is not possible without DNA. Germline V CDR1 and CDR2: SEHNR, FQNEAQ (reference sequence). The CDR3 extends over 13 amino acids. CDR3 loop: CASRRNGGTEAFF.

This chain uses TRBV4-3 with TRBJ1-2. This CDR3 comprises 15 residues. Germline CDR1 is LGHNA and CDR2 is YSLEER. The chain's CDR3 is CASSQDRAPNYGYTF.

The chain uses TRBV12-3 or TRBV12-4 and TRBJ2-3; the TRBD1 assignment by TCRdb is unverifiable without DNA. This CDR3 spans 15 amino acids. The CDR3 spells CASSFSGGASDTQYF.

The chain couples TRBV19 to TRBJ2-1; TCRdb lists TRBD2, though no DNA is available to test this call. This CDR3 contains 17 residues. Germline lookup yields CDR1 LNHDA and CDR2 SQIVND (reference sequence). CDR3 loop: CASSMGWSGKTYNEQFF.

V usage is TRBV20-1 and J usage is TRBJ1-6; TCRdb designates TRBD1, a call that cannot be tested without DNA. CDR3 length: 18 residues. In germline, CDR1 is DFQATT, CDR2 SNEGSKA (reference sequence). The CDR3 protein is CSARDPSGVVVIYSPLHF.

The V gene is TRBV7-9, the J gene TRBJ1-1; with no DNA, the TCRdb D assignment of TRBD1 cannot be verified. The CDR3 spans 14 residues. CDR1 SEHNR and CDR2 FQNEAQ come from the germline V gene (reference sequence). This chain's CDR3 is CASSFPGLNTEAFF.

This chain uses TRBV29-1 with TRBJ1-3; TCRdb designates TRBD1, a call that cannot be tested without DNA. This CDR3 has 15 residues. Germline V gene data show CDR1 as SQVTM and CDR2 as ANQGSEA. The CDR3 region is CSAVRGSNRGNTIYF.

The chain couples TRBV19 to TRBJ2-7. Looked up from germline, CDR1 is LNHDA and CDR2 is SQIVND (reference sequence). This CDR3 comprises 13 residues. This CDR3 is CASSNGVTYEQYF.

V usage is TRBV5-4 and J usage is TRBJ2-5. The CDR3 loop spans 14 amino acids. Germline CDR1 is SGHNT and CDR2 is YYREEE (reference sequence). The chain's CDR3 is CASSLRVRMETQYF.

The chain combines TRBV24-1 with TRBJ1-1. Looked up from germline, CDR1 is KGHDR and CDR2 is SFDVKD. The CDR3 covers 11 residues. The CDR3 sequence: CATSDINEAFF.

The gene calls are TRBV27 and TRBJ1-2. CDR1 and CDR2 (germline): MNHEY, SMNVEV (reference sequence). This CDR3 contains 12 residues. The CDR3 sequence: CASSLMRRSYTF.

The chain recombines TRBV29-1 with TRBJ1-2. Germline loops: CDR1 SQVTM, CDR2 ANQGSEA. This CDR3 is built from 14 residues. This CDR3 is CSVGAAVASYGYTF.

The rearrangement joins TRBV6-1 to TRBJ2-1; absent DNA, TCRdb's TRBD1 call cannot be checked. The CDR3 sequence is 14 residues long. Germline V lookup: CDR1 MNHNS, CDR2 SASEGT. The CDR3 spells CARPGTGVGNEQFF.

The chain's CDR3 is CASPFPRSSYNEQFF. The chain couples TRBV23-1 to TRBJ2-1; the D gene TCRdb calls, TRBD1, cannot be checked with no DNA. TRBV23-1 is annotated as an ORF whose role is uncertain. This CDR3 has 15 residues.

V usage is TRBV29-1 and J usage is TRBJ2-1. The CDR3 runs 12 residues. From germline, CDR1 is SQVTM and CDR2 ANQGSEA. CDR3 region: CSVGLGLNEQFF.

This chain joins TRBV9 and TRBJ2-2. The CDR3 loop spans 12 amino acids. CDR1 and CDR2 (germline): SGDLS, YYNGEE. The CDR3 sequence: CASSVSAGELFF.

The chain joins TRBV28 to TRBJ2-7; TCRdb designates TRBD2, a call that cannot be tested without DNA. This CDR3 contains 16 residues. In germline, CDR1 is MDHEN, CDR2 SYDVKM. The CDR3 loop reads CASSDLGGTSPVEQYF.

CDR3 in amino acids: CASTDGEYYGYTF. V is TRBV6-1 and J is TRBJ1-2. The CDR3 is 13 amino acids. The germline V gene has CDR1 MNHNS and CDR2 SASEGT.

V is TRBV11-2 and J is TRBJ2-5; TCRdb picks TRBD2, but there is no DNA to check that call. The CDR3 sequence is 15 residues long. CDR1 SGHAT and CDR2 FQNNGV come from the germline V gene. The CDR3 region is CASSPTPLAGETQYF.

The rearrangement links TRBV5-1 to TRBJ1-5; TCRdb reports TRBD1, a call that lacks DNA to check it against. This CDR3 is 13 amino acids long. Germline CDR1 SGHRS, CDR2 YFSETQ. CDR3 amino acids: CASSLGGEQPQHF.

The rearrangement links TRBV5-5 to TRBJ1-2. This CDR3 region has 12 residues. The germline gives CDR1 SGHKS, CDR2 YYEKEE (reference sequence). CDR3 in amino acids: CASSLATWGYTF.

The chain couples TRBV4-3 to TRBJ1-1. There are 13 residues in the CDR3. Germline CDR1 LGHNA, CDR2 YSLEER. The CDR3 here is CASSPGMGTEAFF.